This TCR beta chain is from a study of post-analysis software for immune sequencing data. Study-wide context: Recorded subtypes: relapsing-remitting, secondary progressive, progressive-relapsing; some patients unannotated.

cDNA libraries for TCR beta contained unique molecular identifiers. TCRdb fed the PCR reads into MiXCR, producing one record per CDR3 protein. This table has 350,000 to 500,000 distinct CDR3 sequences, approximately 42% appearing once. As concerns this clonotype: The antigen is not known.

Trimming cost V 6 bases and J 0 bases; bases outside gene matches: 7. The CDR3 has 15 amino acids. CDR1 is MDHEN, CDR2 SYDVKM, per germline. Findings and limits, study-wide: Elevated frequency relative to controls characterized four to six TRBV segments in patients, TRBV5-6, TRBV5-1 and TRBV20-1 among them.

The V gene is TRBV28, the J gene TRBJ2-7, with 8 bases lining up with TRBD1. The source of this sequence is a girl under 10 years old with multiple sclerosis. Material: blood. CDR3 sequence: CASSPGGAFSYEQYF. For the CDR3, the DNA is TGTGCCAGCAGCCCAGGGGGCGCCTTCTCCTACGAGCAGTACTTC.